The sequence of this T cell receptor (beta chain) was determined in a study of PD-1 blockade in mismatch repair-deficient tumors. The overall study: Patients had 12 mismatch repair-deficient cancer types, all previously treated and progressing.

The CDR3 consists of 11 residues. Germline values: CDR1 SGHTA, CDR2 FQGNSA. V was pared by 5 bases and J by 7 bases, with 9 bases between. The time point here: roughly 11-day in vitro stimulation with candidate neoantigen peptide 5. Baseline for clone expansion was a parallel culture with no peptide. The method was immunoSEQ multiplex PCR; TCRdb's version includes in-frame clones alone and lacks a portion of them. The sample carries over 14,000 clones, 84% recorded once. About this clone itself: Its antigen is undetermined.

The chain is built from TRBV7-2 and TRBJ2-7; no definite D call. Sequencing was performed on cells cultured in vitro, taken from a patient treated with pembrolizumab. The clonotype was recovered from an adult with mismatch repair-deficient cancer. The CDR3 DNA reads TGTGCCAGCAGCCCCTTAGGGGAGCAGTACTTC. Translation: CASSPLGEQYF.